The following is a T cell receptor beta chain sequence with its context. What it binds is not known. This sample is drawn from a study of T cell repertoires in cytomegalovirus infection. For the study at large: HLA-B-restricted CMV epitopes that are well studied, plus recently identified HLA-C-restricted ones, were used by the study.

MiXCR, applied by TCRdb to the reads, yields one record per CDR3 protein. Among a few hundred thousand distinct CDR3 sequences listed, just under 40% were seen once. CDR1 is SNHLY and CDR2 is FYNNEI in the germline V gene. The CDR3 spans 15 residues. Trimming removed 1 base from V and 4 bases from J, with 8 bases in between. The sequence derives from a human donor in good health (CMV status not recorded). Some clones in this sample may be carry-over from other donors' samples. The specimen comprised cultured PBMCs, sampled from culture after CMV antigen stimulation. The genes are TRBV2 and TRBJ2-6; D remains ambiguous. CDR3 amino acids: CASSEGTPGANVLTF. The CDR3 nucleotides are TGTGCCAGCAGTGAAGGGACGCCCGGGGCCAACGTCCTGACTTTC.